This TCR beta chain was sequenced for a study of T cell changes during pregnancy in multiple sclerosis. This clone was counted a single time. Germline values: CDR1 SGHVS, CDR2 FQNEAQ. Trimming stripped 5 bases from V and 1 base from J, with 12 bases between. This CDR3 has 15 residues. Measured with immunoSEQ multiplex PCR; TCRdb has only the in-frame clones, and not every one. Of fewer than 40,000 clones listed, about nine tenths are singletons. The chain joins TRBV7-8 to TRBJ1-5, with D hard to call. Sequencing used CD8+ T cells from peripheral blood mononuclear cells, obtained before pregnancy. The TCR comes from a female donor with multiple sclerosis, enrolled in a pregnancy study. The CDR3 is CASSERPGSNQPQHF. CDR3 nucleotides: TGTGCCAGCAGCGAGCGTCCGGGGAGCAATCAGCCCCAGCATTTT.